Listed here are 10 T cell receptor beta chains from one sample, sequenced in a study of cytomegalovirus exposure and HLA in healthy donors. The assay was immunoSEQ multiplex PCR, and TCRdb's table has in-frame clones only and misses some. The sample consists of tens of thousands of clones, approximately 94% of them appearing once. Sequences were obtained from PBMCs. The receptors originated from a man in his late teens or twenties in good health and CMV-seropositive.

In this sample, this clone turned up a few times. V and J are TRBV6-5 and TRBJ2-7, with 7 bases fitting TRBD2. The CDR3 covers 14 residues. Germline CDR1 is MNHEY and CDR2 is SVGAGI. Germline trimming cut 7 bases from V and 5 bases from J; bases unmatched to any gene: 11. CDR3 amino acids: CASTEGGFPHEQYF. CDR3 sequence (DNA): TGTGCCAGCACGGAGGGAGGGTTTCCCCACGAGCAGTACTTC.

The rearrangement joins TRBV9 to TRBJ2-2; D call uncertain. There are 15 residues in the CDR3. Trimming took off 0 bases at V and 4 bases at J, with 10 bases between the two ends. Germline values: CDR1 SGDLS, CDR2 YYNGEE. The CDR3 sequence is CASSVGSGPTGELFF. Here the CDR3 DNA reads TGTGCCAGCAGCGTAGGGTCAGGTCCCACCGGGGAGCTGTTTTTT.

This sequence joins TRBV6-1 and TRBJ2-5; 10 bases agree with TRBD1. Germline V gene sequence: CDR1 MNHNS, CDR2 SASEGT. The CDR3 is made up of 15 amino acids. Trimming cost V 6 bases and J 4 bases; bases outside gene matches: 8. Here the CDR3 reads CASRNKGTGVETQYF. CDR3 nucleotide sequence: TGTGCCAGCAGGAACAAAGGGACAGGGGTAGAGACCCAGTACTTC.

This clone was seen just once. The chain combines TRBV7-8 with TRBJ1-2; D gene uncertain. The CDR3 loop spans 17 amino acids. The V and J ends lost 4 bases and 4 bases respectively, with 22 bases between them. Germline V gene sequence: CDR1 SGHVS, CDR2 FQNEAQ. As DNA, the CDR3 is TGTGCCAGCAGCTCCTATCCGCTTGAGCCTAACGGCTATGGCTACACCTTC. This sequence encodes CASSSYPLEPNGYGYTF.

This clone was recorded only once. The chain carries TRBV7-6 and TRBJ2-5; no clear D. V was shortened by 7 bases and J by 1 base, with 10 bases between the two germline ends. Germline V CDR1 and CDR2: SGHVS, FNYEAQ. The CDR3 sequence is 13 residues long. The CDR3 spells CASIRLGQETQYF. The CDR3 coding sequence is TGTGCCAGCATTCGCCTAGGCCAAGAGACCCAGTACTTC.

This clone was seen a handful of times. The V gene is TRBV10-3, the J gene TRBJ2-7, with 7 bases that match TRBD2. Germline V CDR1 and CDR2: ENHRY, SYGVKD. The ends lost 6 bases at V and 5 bases at J; junction bases unmatched: 13. The CDR3 loop spans 15 amino acids. The chain's CDR3 is CAIRGEGGPLDEQYF. CDR3 bases: TGTGCCATCAGGGGGGAGGGAGGGCCACTCGACGAGCAGTACTTC.

The rearrangement uses TRBV4-3 and TRBJ1-3; 10 bases fit TRBD1. The CDR3 runs to 16 residues. The V and J ends lost 1 base and 8 bases, in that order; junction bases with no gene match: 8. Germline CDR1 reads LGHNA; CDR2 reads YSLEER. CDR3 loop: CASSQAPGTGADTIYF. The CDR3 bases are TGCGCCAGCAGCCAAGCTCCCGGGACAGGGGCAGACACCATATATTTT.

The chain has TRBV11-2 and TRBJ2-7, with unresolved D. The germline CDR1 and CDR2 sequences are SGHAT and FQNNGV. Trimming pared 5 bases from V and 5 bases from J, leaving 13 bases between. CDR3 size: 13 residues. The CDR3 DNA reads TGTGCCAGCAGCCCTTCCTCTAGACACGAGCAGTACTTC. Amino acid sequence: CASSPSSRHEQYF.

The chain uses TRBV29-1 and TRBJ1-4; D is ambiguous. Trimming took 2 bases from V and 6 from J, leaving 10 bases between them. CDR1 and CDR2 (germline): SQVTM, ANQGSEA. There are 13 residues in the CDR3. This CDR3 reads CSVEIIIDEKLFF. The CDR3 nucleotides are TGCAGCGTTGAAATAATAATTGATGAAAAACTGTTTTTT. Using reference TRBV29-1 and TRBJ1-4 for the parts outside the CDR3, the full variable domain is SAVISQKPSRDICQRGTSLTIQCQVDSQVTMMFWYRQQPGQSLTLIATANQGSEATYESGFVIDKFPISRPNLTFSTLTVSNMSPEDSSIYLCSVEIIIDEKLFFGSGTQLSVL.

The rearrangement uses TRBV11-2 and TRBJ2-1; D is perhaps TRBD2 (5 bases). This CDR3 is 14 amino acids long. V was shortened by 7 bases and J by 5 bases, with 15 bases between the two germline ends. Germline V CDR1 and CDR2: SGHAT, FQNNGV. DNA of the CDR3: TGTGCCAGCATCCCGCATCCCGGGGACAATGAGCAGTTCTTC. As protein: CASIPHPGDNEQFF.